The TCR beta chain under discussion was sequenced for a study of regulatory T cells in long-lasting Graves disease. At the level of the study: Newly diagnosed Graves' patients had under 3 months of antithyroid drugs.

Sample time point: newly diagnosed GD, antithyroid drugs for less than 3 months. PBMCs provided the RNA from which the TCR library was made. The patients were drawn from one endocrinology department in Xi'an, China. Building the TCR beta libraries relied on iRepertoire HTBI primers, and CDR3 regions underwent Arm-PCR. Using its own MiXCR run on the multiplex PCR reads, TCRdb lists one record per CDR3 protein. Of 680,000 or so distinct CDR3 sequences listed, about 16% are singletons. V was shortened by 11 bases and J by 6 bases, with 19 bases between the two germline ends. Germline V gene lookup returns CDR1 MNHEY and CDR2 SMNVEV (reference sequence). The CDR3 spans 14 residues. The data also belong to a second study, concerning T cells in Graves' hyperthyroidism and ophthalmopathy. As reported in that work: Initially, a first-round RT-PCR of the TCR CDR3 employed the HTBI primer set. In blood, most of the thyroid clonotypes expanded above 0.001 were also present.

The clonotype originates from a young woman with Graves disease. Sequenced here: peripheral blood mononuclear cells (PBMCs), sampled at new diagnosis, from a patient treated with antithyroid drugs. The chain is built from TRBV27 and TRBJ2-2; D is perhaps TRBD2 (5 bases). CDR3 loop: CAGGFRLKSGELFF. CDR3 DNA sequence: TGTGCCGGCGGGTTCCGGTTGAAATCCGGGGAGCTGTTTTTT.